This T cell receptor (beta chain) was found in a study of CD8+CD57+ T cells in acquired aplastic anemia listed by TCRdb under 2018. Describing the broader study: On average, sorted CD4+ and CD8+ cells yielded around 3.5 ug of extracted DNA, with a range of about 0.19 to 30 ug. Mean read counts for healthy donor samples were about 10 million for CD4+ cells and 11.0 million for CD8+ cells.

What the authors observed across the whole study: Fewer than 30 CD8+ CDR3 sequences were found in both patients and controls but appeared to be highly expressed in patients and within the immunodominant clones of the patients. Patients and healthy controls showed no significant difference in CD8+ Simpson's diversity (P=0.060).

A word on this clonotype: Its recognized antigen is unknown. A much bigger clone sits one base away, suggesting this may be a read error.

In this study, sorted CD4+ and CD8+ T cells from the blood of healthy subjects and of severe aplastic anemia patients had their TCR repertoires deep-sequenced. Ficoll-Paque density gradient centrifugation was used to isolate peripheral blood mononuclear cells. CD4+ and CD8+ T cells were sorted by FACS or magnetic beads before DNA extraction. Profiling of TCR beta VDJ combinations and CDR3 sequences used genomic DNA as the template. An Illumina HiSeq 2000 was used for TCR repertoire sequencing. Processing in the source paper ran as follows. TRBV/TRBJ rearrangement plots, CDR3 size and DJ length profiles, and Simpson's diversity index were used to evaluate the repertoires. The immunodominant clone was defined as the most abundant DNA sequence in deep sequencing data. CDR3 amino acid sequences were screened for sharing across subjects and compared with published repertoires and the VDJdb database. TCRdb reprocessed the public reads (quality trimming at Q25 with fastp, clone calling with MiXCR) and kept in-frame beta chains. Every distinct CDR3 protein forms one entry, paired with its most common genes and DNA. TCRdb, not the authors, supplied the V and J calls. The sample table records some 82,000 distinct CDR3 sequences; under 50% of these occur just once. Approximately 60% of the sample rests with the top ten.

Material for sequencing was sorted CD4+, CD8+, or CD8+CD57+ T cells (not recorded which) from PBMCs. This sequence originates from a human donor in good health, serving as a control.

The nucleotide sequence is TGTGCCAGCAGCCCCCCAGGAGTAGCGATTGAGCAGTACTTC. Its product reads: CASSPPGVAIEQYF. The chain joins TRBV12-3 or TRBV12-4 to TRBJ2-7, with TRBD2 perhaps the D gene, on 5 matching bases. Inclusive of the bounding cysteine and phenylalanine, the CDR3 is 14 residues long. Only the CDR3 DNA stays, 42 bases, in frame from base 1. Cut back by 6 bases and 7 bases, the V and J ends lie 19 bases apart.